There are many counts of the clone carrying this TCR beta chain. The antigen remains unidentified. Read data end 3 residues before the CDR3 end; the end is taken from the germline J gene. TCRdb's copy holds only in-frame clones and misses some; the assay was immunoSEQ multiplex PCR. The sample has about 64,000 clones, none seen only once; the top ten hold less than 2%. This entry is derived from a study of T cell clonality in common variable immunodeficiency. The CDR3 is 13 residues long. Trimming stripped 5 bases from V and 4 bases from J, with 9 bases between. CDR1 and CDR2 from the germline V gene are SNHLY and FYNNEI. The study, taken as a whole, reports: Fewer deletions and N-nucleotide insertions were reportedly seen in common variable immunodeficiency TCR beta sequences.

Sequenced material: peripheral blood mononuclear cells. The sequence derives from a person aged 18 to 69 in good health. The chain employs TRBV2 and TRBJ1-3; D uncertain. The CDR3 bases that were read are TGTGCCAGCAGTTCGTCTGTGGGAAACACC. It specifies CASSSSVGNT. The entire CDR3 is CASSSSVGNTIYF.